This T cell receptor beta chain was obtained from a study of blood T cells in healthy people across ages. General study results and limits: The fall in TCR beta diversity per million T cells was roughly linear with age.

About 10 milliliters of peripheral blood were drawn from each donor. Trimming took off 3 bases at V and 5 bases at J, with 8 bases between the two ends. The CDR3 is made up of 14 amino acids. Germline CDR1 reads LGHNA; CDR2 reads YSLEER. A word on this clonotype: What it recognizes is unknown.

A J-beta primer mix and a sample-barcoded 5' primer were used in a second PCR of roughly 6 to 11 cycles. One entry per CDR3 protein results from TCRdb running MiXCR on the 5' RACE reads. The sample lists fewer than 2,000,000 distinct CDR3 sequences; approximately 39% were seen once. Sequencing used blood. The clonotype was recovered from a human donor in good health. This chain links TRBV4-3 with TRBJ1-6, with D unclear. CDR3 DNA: TGCGCCAGCAGCCAGGCCACTGATAATTCACCCCTCCACTTT. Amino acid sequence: CASSQATDNSPLHF.